This T cell receptor (beta chain) was captured by sequencing in a study of blood T cell repertoires in COVID-19. Clones were sequenced by immunoSEQ multiplex PCR, and TCRdb holds only the in-frame ones, with some missing. The top ten hold 2% to 2.5% of the sample, which has about 280,000 clones, about 90% seen once. The CDR3 runs 13 residues. Germline CDR1 SQVTM, CDR2 ANQGSEA. Trimming cost V 6 bases and J 3 bases; bases outside gene matches: 7. The genes are TRBV29-1 and TRBJ1-1, with 7 positions matching TRBD1. The TCR sequence derives from a woman younger than 45 who had recovered from COVID-19. The sample taken for sequencing was peripheral blood. CDR3 DNA: TGCAGCGTAGGAGACAGGGCTTACACTGAAGCTTTCTTT. Translation gives CSVGDRAYTEAFF.